Included here is one T cell receptor (beta chain) sequence, with context. Using immunoSEQ multiplex PCR, the repertoire was profiled, and TCRdb retains in-frame clones only, with some absent. The table shows 130,000 or so clones, with roughly 87% occurring only once. The sample comes from a study of control samples from healthy donors and cancer patients. This CDR3 spans 15 amino acids. J gave up 6 bases and V 0 bases, and 5 bases lay outside the gene matches. In germline, CDR1 is MRHNA, CDR2 SNTAGT. The chain combines TRBV6-4 with TRBJ2-1, with 7 bases matching TRBD2. Sequenced material: blood. The origin of this receptor is a man aged 40-50 years in good health. The CDR3 protein is CASSDSGLSLNEQFF. In DNA, the CDR3 is TGTGCCAGCAGTGACTCGGGACTATCCCTCAATGAGCAGTTCTTC.